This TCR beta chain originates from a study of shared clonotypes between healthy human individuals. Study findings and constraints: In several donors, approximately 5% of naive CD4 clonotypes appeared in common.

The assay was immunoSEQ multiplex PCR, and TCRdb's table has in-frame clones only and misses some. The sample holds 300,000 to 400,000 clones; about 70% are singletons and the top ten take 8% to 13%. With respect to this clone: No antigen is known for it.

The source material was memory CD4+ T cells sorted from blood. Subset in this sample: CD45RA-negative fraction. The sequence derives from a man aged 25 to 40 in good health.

The CDR3 region is CSVSTHTEETQYF. CDR3 sequence (DNA): TGCAGCGTTTCGACGCACACGGAGGAGACCCAGTACTTC. The V and J genes are TRBV29-1 and TRBJ2-5, with unresolved D. Trimming stripped 5 bases from V and 5 bases from J, with 15 bases between. The CDR3 consists of 13 residues. Germline V gene lookup returns CDR1 SQVTM and CDR2 ANQGSEA.